Following are 19 T cell receptor beta chains from one sample sequenced in a study of T-cell reconstitution after alpha-beta-depleted transplantation in children. Molecular barcoding with unique molecular identifiers was used for the TCRbeta library. MiXCR, applied by TCRdb to the PCR reads, yields one record per CDR3 protein. The profile shows 300,000 to 400,000 distinct CDR3 sequences, 16% of them singletons. Sequences were derived from PBMCs, mostly from graft donor cells, sampled 360 days after TCRalphabeta/CD19-depleted stem cell transplant. Receptor source: a male patient between 2 and 15 years old who had a stem cell transplant for acute lymphoblastic leukemia, so the T cells may come from the graft donor.

The V gene is TRBV5-1, the J gene TRBJ2-7; tentatively, D is TRBD2 (5 bases). Trimming removed 0 bases from V and 7 bases from J, with 17 bases in between. CDR3 size: 15 residues. Germline V lookup: CDR1 SGHRS, CDR2 YFSETQ. The CDR3 loop is CASSLEGSGFMEQYF. CDR3 coding DNA: TGCGCCAGCAGCTTGGAAGGGAGCGGCTTCATGGAGCAGTACTTC.

This clonotype has a count of ten or more. The DNA for the CDR3 is TGCAGCGTTCGGAAGGCAGGGGCACGCTACGAGCAGTACTTC. It encodes CSVRKAGARYEQYF. The chain carries TRBV29-1 and TRBJ2-7; TRBD1 might be the D (6 bases). The CDR3 runs to 14 residues. Germline lookup yields CDR1 SQVTM and CDR2 ANQGSEA. The V end was cut by 5 bases, the J end by 3 bases, with 17 bases between.

There are a few counts of this clonotype. This sequence joins TRBV10-3 and TRBJ2-1; 13 bases agree with TRBD2. The CDR3 has 18 residues. Germline loops: CDR1 ENHRY, CDR2 SYGVKD. With V trimmed by 5 bases and J by 8 bases, 15 bases remained unmatched. The CDR3 is CAISPGTSGTGRGHEQFF. CDR3 sequence (DNA): TGTGCCATCAGTCCCGGGACTAGCGGGACCGGGAGGGGCCATGAGCAGTTCTTC.

This clonotype was counted between two and nine times. V gene TRBV15 combines with J gene TRBJ2-3, with D possibly TRBD1 on 5 matching bases. The CDR3 runs 13 residues. In germline, CDR1 is LNHNV, CDR2 YYDKDF (reference sequence). V lost 1 base and J lost 4, with 6 bases in between. The CDR3 DNA reads as TGTGCCACCAGCAGAGGGGGCCCAGATACGCAGTATTTT. It specifies CATSRGGPDTQYF.

This clonotype was seen repeatedly, ten times or more. V usage is TRBV29-1 and J usage is TRBJ2-2, with D perhaps TRBD1 (6 bases). Deletions cut 3 bases from V and 7 bases from J, with 12 bases between. The V gene's germline CDR1 is SQVTM and CDR2 ANQGSEA. This CDR3 is 13 amino acids long. The CDR3 DNA reads TGCAGCGTTGACGTGGGGGCGGACGGGGAGCTGTTTTTT. Amino acid sequence: CSVDVGADGELFF.

This clonotype was detected ten times or more. The chain is built from TRBV6-1 and TRBJ1-5, with a tentative D call TRBD1 (5 bases). V dropped 6 bases and J dropped 1 base, with 10 bases sitting between them. There are 14 residues in the CDR3. Germline CDR1 MNHNS, CDR2 SASEGT. CDR3 in amino acids: CASSPQGSNQPQHF. In DNA form, the CDR3 reads TGTGCCAGCAGCCCTCAGGGAAGCAATCAGCCCCAGCATTTT.

This clonotype was picked up a small number of times. This chain links TRBV5-1 with TRBJ1-2; 7 nucleotides match TRBD1. After removal of 7 bases from V and 3 bases from J, the junction contained 12 bases not matched to a gene. CDR3 size: 15 residues. Germline CDR1 and CDR2: SGHRS and YFSETQ. CDR3 region: CASRYRGPGDYGYTF. The DNA of the CDR3 is TGCGCCAGCCGCTATAGGGGGCCGGGGGACTATGGCTACACCTTC.

The chain couples TRBV6-1 to TRBJ2-7, with a possible D match to TRBD2 (5 bases). The V gene lost 1 base and the J gene lost 3 bases, with 16 bases spanning the gap. The CDR3 is 16 residues long. Germline V gene data show CDR1 as MNHNS and CDR2 as SASEGT. The CDR3 sequence: CASSEGYSRTFYEQYF. The DNA for the CDR3 is TGTGCCAGCAGTGAAGGGTATTCGAGGACTTTCTACGAGCAGTACTTC.

The genes are TRBV12-5 and TRBJ2-2, with TRBD1 identical over 8 bases. V lost 5 bases and J lost 1; bases outside the gene matches: 3. The CDR3 covers 15 residues. Germline CDR1 LGHNT, CDR2 FRNRAP. Written as DNA, the CDR3 is TGTGCTAGTGGTCCCGGGACAGGGAACACCGGGGAGCTGTTTTTT. Translating it yields CASGPGTGNTGELFF.

This clonotype was picked up many times. The chain carries TRBV10-3 and TRBJ2-1; D is ambiguous. Germline V CDR1 and CDR2: ENHRY, SYGVKD. The CDR3 is 11 residues long. The ends were cut back, 0 bases at V and 9 bases at J, with 3 bases in the middle. CDR3 bases: TGTGCCATCAGTGAGTCCAGTGAGCAGTTCTTC. This gives the protein CAISESSEQFF.

There are many counts of this clonotype. The chain combines TRBV2 with TRBJ2-7; a weak D match, TRBD1 (6 bases). The CDR3 runs 14 residues. From germline, CDR1 is SNHLY and CDR2 FYNNEI. Trimming cost V 6 bases and J 2 bases, with 14 bases left between them. CDR3 amino acids: CASREGVPTYEQYF. The CDR3 DNA reads as TGTGCCAGCAGAGAGGGGGTCCCTACCTACGAGCAGTACTTC.

The chain recombines TRBV7-3 with TRBJ1-2, with 10 bases that match TRBD1. CDR3 length: 13 residues. Germline V gene lookup returns CDR1 SGHTA and CDR2 FQGTGA. J was trimmed by 8 bases and V by 3 bases; bases with no gene match: 3. The DNA of the CDR3 is TGTGCCAGCAGCTTCCGACAGGGGGCCGGCTACACCTTC. It encodes CASSFRQGAGYTF.

This clonotype was counted a few times. The CDR3 DNA reads as TGTGCCAGCAGTTTATCCGGGACTTCGAACGAGCAGTACTTC. Translated, it gives CASSLSGTSNEQYF. The rearrangement uses TRBV27 and TRBJ2-7; D might be TRBD2 (6 bases). V lost 0 bases, J lost 5 bases, and 11 bases lay in between. Germline assignment: CDR1 MNHEY and CDR2 SMNVEV (reference sequence). The CDR3 totals 14 residues.

The chain joins TRBV5-8 to TRBJ2-1, with D possibly matching TRBD2 (5 bases). V was cut by 2 bases and J by 4 bases, with 10 bases left in between. The germline V gene has CDR1 SGHTS and CDR2 YDEGEE. This CDR3 spans 14 amino acids. CDR3 amino acids: CASSFQRRYNEQFF. The CDR3 coding sequence is TGTGCCAGCAGCTTTCAGCGGAGGTACAATGAGCAGTTCTTC.

The chain uses TRBV5-1 and TRBJ2-7, with D perhaps matching TRBD2 (6 bases). V lost 0 bases to trimming and J lost 2 bases, with 12 bases between them. Germline CDR1 SGHRS, CDR2 YFSETQ. This CDR3 has 15 residues. This chain's CDR3 is CASSLAASATYEQYF. The DNA of the CDR3 is TGCGCCAGCAGCTTGGCGGCTAGCGCCACCTACGAGCAGTACTTC.

The chain has TRBV27 and TRBJ1-2, with TRBD1 as a possible D gene (6 bases). Trimming removed 5 bases at V and 6 bases at J, with 19 bases between. Germline assignment: CDR1 MNHEY and CDR2 SMNVEV (reference sequence). This CDR3 is built from 15 residues. The CDR3 protein is CASSPLDSLRDGYTF. In DNA form, the CDR3 reads TGTGCCAGCAGTCCATTGGACAGCCTTCGAGATGGCTACACCTTC.

This clonotype occurred many times. J is TRBJ2-5 and V is TRBV29-1; D remains unclear. V was shortened by 7 bases and J by 1 base, with 16 bases between the two germline ends. The CDR3 runs 14 residues. Per the germline V gene, CDR1 is SQVTM and CDR2 is ANQGSEA. The CDR3: CSASPGLLQETQYF. Written as DNA, the CDR3 is TGCAGCGCATCGCCAGGCCTTCTCCAAGAGACCCAGTACTTC.

The chain is built from TRBV3-1 and TRBJ2-2; no definite D call. The germline V gene has CDR1 LGHDT and CDR2 YNNKEL (reference sequence). The CDR3 covers 14 residues. V was cut by 3 bases and J by 5 bases, with 10 bases left in between. For the CDR3, the DNA is TGTGCCAGCAGCCACGAGCGAATAACCGGGGAGCTGTTTTTT. Its protein product is CASSHERITGELFF.

This clonotype was seen many times. The V and J genes are TRBV20-1 and TRBJ2-1; D ambiguous. The CDR3 extends over 12 amino acids. CDR1 and CDR2 from the germline V gene are DFQATT and SNEGSKA (reference sequence). V was trimmed by 1 base and J by 2 bases, leaving 3 bases between them. The CDR3 is CSARVAYNEQFF. The CDR3 nucleotides read TGCAGTGCTAGAGTAGCCTACAATGAGCAGTTCTTC.